The entry below gives a single T cell receptor (beta chain) sequence along with its context. CDR3 length: 15 residues. The germline CDR1 and CDR2 sequences are SGHAT and FQDESV (reference sequence). V gave up 4 bases and J gave up 2 bases; unmatched junction bases: 7. The protocol was immunoSEQ multiplex PCR, while the TCRdb copy is restricted to in-frame clones and leaves out a portion. The sample has a few hundred thousand clones; over 75% are singletons. This record comes from a study of blood T cell repertoires in COVID-19. The chain uses TRBV11-1 and TRBJ2-5, with 7 bases identical to TRBD2. The specimen was PBMCs or T cells enriched from blood (not recorded which). This clonotype was sampled from a woman in her 30s who had recovered from COVID-19. CDR3: CASSSGLGGQETQYF. The DNA of the CDR3 is TGTGCCAGCAGCTCCGGCCTGGGGGGGCAAGAGACCCAGTACTTC.